Reported below is one T cell receptor (beta chain). The antigen it recognizes is unknown. No clone much larger than this one lies a single base away; base qualities are absent. This sample was included in a study of T cell repertoires in aging, cancer and after chemotherapy (dated by TCRdb to about 2019). With respect to the entire study: The donors fell into six age groups ranging from 30 or younger to 70 or older, and each group had at least three individuals. Paired pre- and post-chemotherapy samples in the hematological group came from chronic lymphocytic leukemia patients treated with fludarabine- or bendamustine-based regimens. The full dataset contained 8.5 million to 10 million TCR reads. To examine immunoaging and T cell reconstitution after chemotherapy, the study profiled TCR beta repertoires in peripheral blood from healthy donors and cancer patients. Alongside some 100 healthy donors serving as a reference group, the cohort included some 220 cancer patients, of whom around 91 had hematological cancers and about 130 had solid cancers.

Broad study findings and their caveats: In both cancer cohorts, the median generation probability rose over the chemotherapy interval, which suggests that the repertoire was reconstituted through rebound thymic output. Compared with age-matched healthy donors, untreated patients with hematological or solid cancers had significantly lower TCR diversity and higher clonality in blood. According to the authors, the repertoire data do not allow conclusions to be drawn about immunological memory after chemotherapy. In healthy donors, the decline in TCR diversity with age was mainly explained by loss of richness, whereas in cancer patients loss of evenness was also found to contribute. Lymphoid organ infiltration was present in the hematological cancer patients, and this infiltration may itself impair thymic emigration or the expansion of peripheral T cells.

Using a mixed TRB-A/B primer pool, multiplex touch-down PCR amplified rearranged TRB sequences covering the V, D and J segments. Two consecutive PCR reactions with Phusion HS II polymerase added Illumina adapters and sample indices to the amplicons. The amplicons were purified from gel with the NucleoSpin Gel and PCR Clean-up kit and then assessed with Qubit and an Agilent 2100 Bioanalyzer. Libraries were sequenced on an Illumina MiSeq using 600-cycle, single-indexed, paired-end runs. Per the source publication's procedure: MiXCR versions 2.12 and 3.0.5 were used to process TRB sequences. Each unique CDR3 nucleotide sequence counted as one clone, and only productive sequences with at least two reads were retained. The repertoire metrics were Shannon diversity, evenness, clonality (defined as one minus evenness), and alpha-parameterized diversity profiles covering alpha 0 to 5. The IGoR algorithm was used to calculate generation probabilities of clones in the paired pre- and post-chemotherapy samples. The public reads were quality trimmed at Q25 with fastp and then assembled into clones with MiXCR by TCRdb, keeping productive beta chains. Rows are combined by CDR3 protein, so each entry shows the most common genes and DNA. The V and J calls shown here were made by TCRdb, not taken from the authors' results. The sample table holds 2,500 to 3,000 distinct CDR3 sequences, of which roughly 50% were seen once. The ten largest make up approximately 72% of the sample.

Instead of sorted cells or RNA, genomic DNA extracted from peripheral blood served as the source for amplifying TCR beta rearrangements. Relative to germline, V is missing 7 bases and J is missing 8 bases, with 5 bases of the junction outside any gene match. The germline V gene supplies CDR1 KGHDR and CDR2 SFDVKD. From its cysteine to its phenylalanine, the CDR3 spans 13 amino acids. Only the CDR3 part of the read is kept: 39 bases, read in frame from the first base. The clonotype was recovered from a human donor with a blood cancer. The chain couples TRBV24-1 to TRBJ1-1; 11 central nucleotides agree with TRBD1. The sample taken for sequencing was blood. The nucleotide sequence is TGTGCCACCAGGGACAGGGGGCATAGGGAAGCTTTCTTT. This encodes CATRDRGHREAFF.